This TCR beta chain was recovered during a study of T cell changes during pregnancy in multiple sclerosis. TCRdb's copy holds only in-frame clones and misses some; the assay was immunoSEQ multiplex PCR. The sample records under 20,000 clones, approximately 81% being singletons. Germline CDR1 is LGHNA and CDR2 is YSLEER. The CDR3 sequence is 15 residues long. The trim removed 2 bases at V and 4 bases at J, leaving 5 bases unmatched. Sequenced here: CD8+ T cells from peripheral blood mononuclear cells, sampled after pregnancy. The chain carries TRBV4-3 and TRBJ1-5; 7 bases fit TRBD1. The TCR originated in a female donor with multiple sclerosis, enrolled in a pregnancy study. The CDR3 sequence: CASSQTTGQNQPQHF. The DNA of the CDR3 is TGCGCCAGCAGCCAAACTACGGGACAGAATCAGCCCCAGCATTTT.